This TCR beta chain was found in a study of blood T cells in healthy people across ages. This clonotype has a handful of counts. V lost 1 base to trimming and J lost 0 bases, with 12 bases between them. The CDR3 runs to 16 residues. Per the germline V gene, CDR1 is SGHTA and CDR2 is FQGNSA. Combining a sample-barcoded 5' primer with a J-beta primer mix, a second PCR ran for about 6 to 11 cycles. One entry per CDR3 protein results from TCRdb running MiXCR on the 5' RACE reads. The table has 1.4 million or so distinct CDR3 sequences, about 45% seen once. Every sample yielded at least 6.5 million isolated PBMCs.

The chain couples TRBV7-2 to TRBJ1-1; D remains unclear. Sequenced sample: blood. The TCR comes from a young woman in good health. In DNA form, the CDR3 reads TGTGCCAGCAGCTTAGGGTTTGGCCCAATGAACACTGAAGCTTTCTTT. It specifies CASSLGFGPMNTEAFF.